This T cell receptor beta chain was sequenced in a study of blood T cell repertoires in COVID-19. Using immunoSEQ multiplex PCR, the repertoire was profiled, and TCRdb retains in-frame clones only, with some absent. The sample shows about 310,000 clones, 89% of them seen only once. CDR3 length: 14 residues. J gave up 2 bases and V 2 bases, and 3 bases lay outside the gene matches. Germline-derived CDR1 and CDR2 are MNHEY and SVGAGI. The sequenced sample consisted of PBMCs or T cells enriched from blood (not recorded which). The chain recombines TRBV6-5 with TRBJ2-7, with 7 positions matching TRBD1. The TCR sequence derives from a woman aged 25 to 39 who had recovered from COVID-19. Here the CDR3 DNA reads TGTGCCAGCAGTTACCGGGACAGCCCCTACGAGCAGTACTTC. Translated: CASSYRDSPYEQYF.